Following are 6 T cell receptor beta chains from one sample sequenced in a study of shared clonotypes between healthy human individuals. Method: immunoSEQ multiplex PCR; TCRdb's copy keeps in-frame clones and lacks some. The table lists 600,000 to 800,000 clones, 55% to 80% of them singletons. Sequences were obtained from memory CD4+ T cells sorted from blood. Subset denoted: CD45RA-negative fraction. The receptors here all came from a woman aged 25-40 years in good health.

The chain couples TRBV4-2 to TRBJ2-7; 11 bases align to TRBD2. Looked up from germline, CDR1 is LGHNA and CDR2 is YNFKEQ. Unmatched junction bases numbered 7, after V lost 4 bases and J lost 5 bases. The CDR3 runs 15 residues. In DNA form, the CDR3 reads TGTGCCAGCAGCCGGCTAGCGGGAGGATCCGACGAGCAGTACTTC. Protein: CASSRLAGGSDEQYF.

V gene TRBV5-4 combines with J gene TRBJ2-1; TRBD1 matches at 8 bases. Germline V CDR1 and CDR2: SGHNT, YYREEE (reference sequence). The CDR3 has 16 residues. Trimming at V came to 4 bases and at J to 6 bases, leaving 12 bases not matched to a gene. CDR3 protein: CASSILTGAVLNEQFF. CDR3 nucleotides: TGTGCCAGCAGCATACTGACAGGGGCGGTACTCAATGAGCAGTTCTTC.

CDR3 loop: CASTSTDRGLNEQFF. CDR3 nucleotides: TGTGCCAGCACATCCACGGACAGGGGGCTCAATGAGCAGTTCTTC. The chain links TRBV28 to TRBJ2-1, with 11 bases matching TRBD1. Germline V gene lookup returns CDR1 MDHEN and CDR2 SYDVKM. J gave up 6 bases and V 7 bases, and 8 bases lay outside the gene matches. This CDR3 has 15 amino acids.

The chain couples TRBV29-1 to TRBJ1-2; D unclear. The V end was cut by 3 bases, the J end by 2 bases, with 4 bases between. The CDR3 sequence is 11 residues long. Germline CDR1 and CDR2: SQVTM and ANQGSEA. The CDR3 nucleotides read TGCAGCGTTGAGGTCAACTATGGCTACACCTTC. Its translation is CSVEVNYGYTF.

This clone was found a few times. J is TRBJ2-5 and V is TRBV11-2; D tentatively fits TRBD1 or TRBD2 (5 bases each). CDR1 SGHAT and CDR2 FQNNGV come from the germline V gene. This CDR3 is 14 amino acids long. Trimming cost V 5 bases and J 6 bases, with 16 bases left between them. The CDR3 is CASSPGSSTKTQYF. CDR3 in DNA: TGTGCCAGCAGCCCAGGGAGCAGTACCAAGACCCAGTACTTC. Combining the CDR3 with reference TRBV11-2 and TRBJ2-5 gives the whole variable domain EAGVAQSPRYKIIEKRQSVAFWCNPISGHATLYWYQQILGQGPKLLIQFQNNGVVDDSQLPKDRFSAERLKGVDSTLKIQPAKLEDSAVYLCASSPGSSTKTQYFGPGTRLLVL.

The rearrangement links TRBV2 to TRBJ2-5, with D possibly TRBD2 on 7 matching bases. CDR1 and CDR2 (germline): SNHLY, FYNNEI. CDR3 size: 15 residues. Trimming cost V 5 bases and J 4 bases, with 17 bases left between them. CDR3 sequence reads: CASSLLGGRGETQYF. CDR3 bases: TGTGCCAGCAGTCTTCTAGGGGGGAGGGGAGAGACCCAGTACTTC.